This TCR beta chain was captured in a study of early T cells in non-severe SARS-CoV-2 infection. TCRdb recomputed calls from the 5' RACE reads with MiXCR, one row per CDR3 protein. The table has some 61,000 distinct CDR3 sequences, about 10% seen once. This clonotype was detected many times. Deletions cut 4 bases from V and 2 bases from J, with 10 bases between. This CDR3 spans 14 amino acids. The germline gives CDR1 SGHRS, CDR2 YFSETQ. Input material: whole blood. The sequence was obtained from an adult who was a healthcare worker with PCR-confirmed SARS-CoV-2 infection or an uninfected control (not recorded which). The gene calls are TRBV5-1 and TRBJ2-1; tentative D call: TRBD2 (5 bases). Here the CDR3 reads CASSADSTYNEQFF. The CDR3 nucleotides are TGCGCCAGCAGCGCGGACTCGACCTACAATGAGCAGTTCTTC.